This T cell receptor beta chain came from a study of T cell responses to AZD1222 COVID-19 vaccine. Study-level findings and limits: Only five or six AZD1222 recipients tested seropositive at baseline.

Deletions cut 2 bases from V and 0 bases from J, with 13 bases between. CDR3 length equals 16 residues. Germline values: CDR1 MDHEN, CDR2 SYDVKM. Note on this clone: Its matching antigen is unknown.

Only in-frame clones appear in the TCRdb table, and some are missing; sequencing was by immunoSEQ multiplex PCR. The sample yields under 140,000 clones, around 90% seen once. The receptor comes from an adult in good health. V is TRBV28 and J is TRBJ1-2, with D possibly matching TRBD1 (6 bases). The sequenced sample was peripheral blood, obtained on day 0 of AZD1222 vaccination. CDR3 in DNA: TGTGCCAGCAGTTTAGGGGGGGGCTGGACTAACTATGGCTACACCTTC. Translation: CASSLGGGWTNYGYTF.